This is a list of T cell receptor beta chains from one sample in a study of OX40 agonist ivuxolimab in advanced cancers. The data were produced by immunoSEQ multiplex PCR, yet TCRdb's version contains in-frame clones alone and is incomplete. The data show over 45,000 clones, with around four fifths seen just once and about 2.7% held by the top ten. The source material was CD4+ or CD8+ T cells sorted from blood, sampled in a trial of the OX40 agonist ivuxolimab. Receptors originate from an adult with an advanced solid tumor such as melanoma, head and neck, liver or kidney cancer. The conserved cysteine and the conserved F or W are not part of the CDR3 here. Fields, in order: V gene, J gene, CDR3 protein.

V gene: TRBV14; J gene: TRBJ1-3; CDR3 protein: ASSRTFSGNTIY
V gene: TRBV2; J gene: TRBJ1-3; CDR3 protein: ASRGDGNTIY
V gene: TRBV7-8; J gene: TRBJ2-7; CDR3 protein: ASSLSGGHEQY
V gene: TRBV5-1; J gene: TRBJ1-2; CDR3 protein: ASSLGGQLYGYT
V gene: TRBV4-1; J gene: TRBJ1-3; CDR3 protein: ASSQGGQTGNTIY
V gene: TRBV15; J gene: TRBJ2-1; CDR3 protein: ATSREGLSSEQF
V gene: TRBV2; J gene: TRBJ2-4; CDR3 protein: ASSVREGRNIQY
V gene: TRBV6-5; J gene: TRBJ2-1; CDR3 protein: ASVGNNEQF
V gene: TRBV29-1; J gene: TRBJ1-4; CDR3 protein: SVDMGATNEKLF
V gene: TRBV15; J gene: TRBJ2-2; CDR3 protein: ATSRDSSSGELF
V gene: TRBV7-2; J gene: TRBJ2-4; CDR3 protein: ASSRPPTGLVAKNIQY
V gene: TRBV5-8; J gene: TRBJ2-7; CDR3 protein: ASSSGVGYEQY
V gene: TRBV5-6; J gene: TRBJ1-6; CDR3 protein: ASSLGGDGNSPLH